This T cell receptor beta chain was sequenced during a study of CD8 T cells in ankylosing spondylitis. Notes on the study in general: Seven to nine highly homologous variants made up a TCR beta motif, and this motif appeared characteristic of ankylosing spondylitis blood.

V gave up 8 bases and J gave up 2 bases, with 16 bases separating them. Germline assignment: CDR1 SQVTM and CDR2 ANQGSEA. This CDR3 has 14 amino acids. With regard to this clonotype: The antigen is not known.

A single record per CDR3 protein comes from TCRdb applying MiXCR to the 5' RACE reads. The sample carries more than 300,000 distinct CDR3 sequences, 8% recorded once. This chain connects TRBV29-1 to TRBJ2-1; D might be TRBD2 (5 bases). The source material was blood, either unsorted or a sorted T cell fraction (not recorded which). This TCR was sampled from a male donor with ankylosing spondylitis. The CDR3: CSYYRGFPYNEQFF. As DNA, the CDR3 is TGCAGCTACTATCGCGGGTTCCCCTACAATGAGCAGTTCTTC.